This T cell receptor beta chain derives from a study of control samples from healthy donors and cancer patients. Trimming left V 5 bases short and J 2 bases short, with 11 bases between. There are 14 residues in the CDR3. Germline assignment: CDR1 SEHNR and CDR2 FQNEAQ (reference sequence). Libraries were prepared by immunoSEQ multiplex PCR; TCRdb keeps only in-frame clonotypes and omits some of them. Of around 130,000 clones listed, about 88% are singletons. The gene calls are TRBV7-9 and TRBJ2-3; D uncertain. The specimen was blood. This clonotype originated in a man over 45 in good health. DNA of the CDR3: TGTGCCAGCAGCCAAAGTACAACCACAGATACGCAGTATTTT. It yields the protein CASSQSTTTDTQYF.